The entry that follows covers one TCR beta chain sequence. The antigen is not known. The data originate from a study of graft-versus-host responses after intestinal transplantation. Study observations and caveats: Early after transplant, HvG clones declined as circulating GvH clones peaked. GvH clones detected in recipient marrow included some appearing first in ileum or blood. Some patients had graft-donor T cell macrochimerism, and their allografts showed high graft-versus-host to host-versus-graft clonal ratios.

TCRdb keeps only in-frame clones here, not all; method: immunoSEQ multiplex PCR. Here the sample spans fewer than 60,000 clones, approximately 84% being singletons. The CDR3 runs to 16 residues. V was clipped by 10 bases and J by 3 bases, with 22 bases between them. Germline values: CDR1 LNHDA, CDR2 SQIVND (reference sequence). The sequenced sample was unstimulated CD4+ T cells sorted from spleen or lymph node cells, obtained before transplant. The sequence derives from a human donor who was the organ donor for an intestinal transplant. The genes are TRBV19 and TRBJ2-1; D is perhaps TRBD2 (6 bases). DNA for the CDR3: TGTGCCACAAGGAGGACGGCGGGGACGGGCTACAATGAGCAGTTCTTC. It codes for CATRRTAGTGYNEQFF.